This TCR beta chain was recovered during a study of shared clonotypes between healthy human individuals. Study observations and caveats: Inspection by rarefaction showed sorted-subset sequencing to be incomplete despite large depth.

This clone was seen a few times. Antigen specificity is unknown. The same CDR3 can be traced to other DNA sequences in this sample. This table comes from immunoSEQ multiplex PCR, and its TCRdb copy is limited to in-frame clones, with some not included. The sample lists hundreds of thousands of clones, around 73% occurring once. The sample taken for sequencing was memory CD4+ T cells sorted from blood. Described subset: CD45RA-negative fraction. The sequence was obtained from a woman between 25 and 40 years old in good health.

The CDR3 sequence is CASSDTQGTYEQYF. As DNA, the CDR3 is TGTGCCAGCAGCGATACACAGGGGACATACGAGCAGTACTTC. This chain links TRBV6-1 with TRBJ2-7; 7 bases agree with TRBD1. Per germline, CDR1 MNHNS and CDR2 SASEGT. Trimming took 6 bases from V and 4 from J; bases not matched to a gene: 9. This CDR3 contains 14 residues.